These 18 T cell receptor beta chains were sequenced from one sample in a study of beta chain features in type 1 diabetes. Expressed TCRB transcripts were sequenced, since all the RNA that had been isolated was reverse transcribed. Assay: immunoSEQ multiplex PCR; the TCRdb copy retains only in-frame clones and omits some. The table has about 150,000 clones, approximately 8.1% seen once. Sequencing was carried out using central memory CD4+ T cells from blood. These receptors all come from a man aged 18 to 29 in good health.

This clone appeared many times. The rearrangement links TRBV9 to TRBJ1-1; a weak D match, TRBD1 (5 bases). Germline CDR1 is SGDLS and CDR2 is YYNGEE. The CDR3 loop spans 13 amino acids. V lost 3 bases, J lost 5 bases, and 11 bases lay in between. Here the CDR3 DNA reads TGTGCCAGCAGCGCCGGGACTGGGACTGAAGCTTTCTTT. It encodes CASSAGTGTEAFF. The full variable domain, completed using reference TRBV9 and TRBJ1-1, is DSGVTQTPKHLITATGQRVTLRCSPRSGDLSVYWYQQSLDQGLQFLIQYYNGEERAKGNILERFSAQQFPDLHSELNLSSLELGDSALYFCASSAGTGTEAFFGQGTRLTVV.

This clone has just a few counts. The chain employs TRBV29-1 and TRBJ2-3, with D perhaps matching TRBD1 (7 bases). Trimming cost V 3 bases and J 5 bases, with 15 bases left between them. Germline-derived CDR1 and CDR2 are SQVTM and ANQGSEA. The CDR3 is made up of 14 amino acids. CDR3 nucleotides: TGCAGCGTTGATTTTCGCAGGGGGGTAGATACGCAGTATTTT. This gives the protein CSVDFRRGVDTQYF.

The V call is TRBV28, the J call TRBJ2-1, with a possible D match to TRBD2 (7 bases). This CDR3 is built from 15 residues. V lost 5 bases to trimming and J lost 0 bases, with 11 bases between them. CDR1 MDHEN and CDR2 SYDVKM come from the germline V gene. The CDR3 coding sequence is TGTGCCAGCAGTGGGAGGGGGAGCTCCTACAATGAGCAGTTCTTC. Protein sequence: CASSGRGSSYNEQFF.

The V call is TRBV4-3, the J call TRBJ2-7, with D perhaps matching TRBD1 (5 bases). Trimming took 3 bases from V and 3 from J, leaving 18 bases between them. CDR3 length: 16 amino acids. CDR1 and CDR2 (germline): LGHNA, YSLEER. The CDR3 bases are TGCGCCAGCAGCCAGGGATCAGGAATAGGGGTCTACGAGCAGTACTTC. This encodes CASSQGSGIGVYEQYF.

The chain joins TRBV14 to TRBJ1-6; the match to TRBD1 covers 7 bases. The junction had 6 bases not matched to a gene; V was cut back by 6 bases and J by 7 bases. The CDR3 is 14 amino acids. The germline CDR1 and CDR2 sequences are SGHDN and FVKESK. The chain's CDR3 is CASRTGTVNSPLHF. In DNA form, the CDR3 reads TGTGCCAGCAGAACCGGGACAGTCAATTCACCCCTCCACTTT.

This clone occurred a few times. The chain couples TRBV11-2 to TRBJ2-2; 9 bases fit TRBD1. Unmatched junction bases numbered 10, after V lost 5 bases and J lost 3 bases. This CDR3 is 17 amino acids long. The germline V gene encodes CDR1 SGHAT and CDR2 FQNNGV. CDR3 in amino acids: CASSLSTGQGYTGELFF. In DNA, the CDR3 is TGTGCCAGCAGCCTATCCACGGGACAGGGATACACCGGGGAGCTGTTTTTT.

This rearrangement joins TRBV9 to TRBJ2-1; the match to TRBD2 covers 10 bases. The trim removed 1 base at V and 3 bases at J, leaving 7 bases unmatched. Germline V lookup: CDR1 SGDLS, CDR2 YYNGEE. The CDR3 spans 17 residues. CDR3 coding DNA: TGTGCCAGCAGCGTATCAGCGGGGGGGAACATCTACAATGAGCAGTTCTTC. Translation gives CASSVSAGGNIYNEQFF.

The chain couples TRBV19 to TRBJ1-5; 7 nucleotides agree with TRBD1. Germline V gives CDR1 LNHDA, CDR2 SQIVND (reference sequence). The CDR3 length is 15 residues. V gave up 4 bases and J gave up 7 bases; unmatched junction bases: 10. The chain's CDR3 is CASSKSGGREQPQHF. CDR3 DNA: TGTGCCAGTAGTAAATCAGGGGGTAGGGAGCAGCCCCAGCATTTT.

The genes are TRBV5-4 and TRBJ2-5, with D perhaps TRBD1 (6 bases). CDR1 is SGHNT, CDR2 YYREEE, per germline (reference sequence). This CDR3 is built from 17 residues. V lost 0 bases and J lost 2, with 17 bases in between. CDR3 protein: CASSLGPGAVEQETQYF. CDR3 DNA: TGTGCCAGCAGCTTGGGTCCAGGGGCGGTCGAACAAGAGACCCAGTACTTC. Using reference TRBV5-4 and TRBJ2-5 for the parts outside the CDR3, the full variable domain is ETGVTQSPTHLIKTRGQQVTLRCSSQSGHNTVSWYQQALGQGPQFIFQYYREEENGRGNFPPRFSGLQFPNYSSELNVNALELDDSALYLCASSLGPGAVEQETQYFGPGTRLLVL.

This chain links TRBV7-2 with TRBJ2-1; 9 positions match TRBD2. Germline V gene sequence: CDR1 SGHTA, CDR2 FQGNSA. The trim removed 4 bases at V and 7 bases at J, leaving 14 bases unmatched. The CDR3 is 17 amino acids. The CDR3 protein is CASSSGAGGARRNEQFF. CDR3 sequence (DNA): TGTGCCAGCAGCTCTGGGGCGGGGGGGGCCCGAAGGAATGAGCAGTTCTTC.

The V call is TRBV5-1, the J call TRBJ1-1; 7 bases are a match to TRBD1. From germline, CDR1 is SGHRS and CDR2 YFSETQ. V was clipped by 4 bases and J by 0 bases; unmatched bases: 6. The CDR3 covers 15 residues. CDR3 loop: CASSALTGLNTEAFF. CDR3 nucleotide sequence: TGCGCCAGCAGCGCCCTGACAGGGCTGAACACTGAAGCTTTCTTT.

V is TRBV7-2 and J is TRBJ2-1; TRBD2 is a possible D gene (5 bases). Looked up from germline, CDR1 is SGHTA and CDR2 is FQGNSA. Trimming removed 4 bases at V and 10 bases at J, with 11 bases between. This CDR3 contains 12 residues. CDR3 amino acids: CASSSVTGEQFF. CDR3 nucleotides: TGTGCCAGCAGCTCCGTAACGGGGGAGCAGTTCTTC.

A few counts support this clone. This sequence joins TRBV5-6 and TRBJ1-1; weak D call: TRBD1 (6 bases). Per germline, CDR1 SGHDT and CDR2 YYEEEE. The CDR3 has 13 residues. V was shortened by 4 bases and J by 7 bases, with 14 bases between the two germline ends. CDR3 bases: TGTGCCAGCAGCCCACGGACAGCCCTTGAAGCTTTCTTT. Its protein product is CASSPRTALEAFF.

The J gene is TRBJ2-2, the V gene TRBV14; TRBD1 matches 8 bases. Germline CDR1 reads SGHDN; CDR2 reads FVKESK. The CDR3 covers 15 residues. The V and J ends lost 1 base and 3 bases, in that order; junction bases with no gene match: 1. In DNA form, the CDR3 reads TGTGCCAGCAGCCAAGGGGACAGGTACACCGGGGAGCTGTTTTTT. Translating gives CASSQGDRYTGELFF.

There are a few counts of this clone. The chain employs TRBV4-2 and TRBJ2-2; D is uncertain. Trimming took 0 bases from V and 0 from J, leaving 11 bases between them. The CDR3 contains 17 residues. CDR1 is LGHNA, CDR2 YNFKEQ, per germline. CDR3 sequence: CASSQEPANSNTGELFF. As DNA, the CDR3 is TGTGCCAGCAGCCAAGAACCTGCCAACTCGAACACCGGGGAGCTGTTTTTT.

The rearrangement links TRBV6-1 to TRBJ2-4; D gene unclear. Between the trimmed V and J ends, which lost 4 bases and 5 bases, there was a span of 3 bases. This CDR3 is built from 11 residues. From germline, CDR1 is MNHNS and CDR2 SASEGT. CDR3 loop: CASSVENIQYF. Here the CDR3 DNA reads TGTGCCAGCAGTGTAGAAAACATTCAGTACTTC.

Only a few counts were recorded for this clone. The V call is TRBV7-9, the J call TRBJ2-7, with 12 bases that match TRBD2. V was clipped by 4 bases and J by 2 bases; unmatched bases: 12. CDR1 is SEHNR and CDR2 is FQNEAQ in the germline V gene (reference sequence). The CDR3 contains 18 residues. This chain's CDR3 is CASSSSGLAGTSAYEQYF. DNA for the CDR3: TGTGCCAGCAGCTCGTCCGGACTAGCGGGAACGAGCGCCTACGAGCAGTACTTC. The full variable domain, rest sourced from reference TRBV7-9 and TRBJ2-7, is DTGVSQNPRHKITKRGQNVTFRCDPISEHNRLYWYRQTLGQGPEFLTYFQNEAQLEKSRLLSDRFSAERPKGSFSTLEIQRTEQGDSAMYLCASSSSGLAGTSAYEQYFGPGTRLTVT.

This clone was seen only a few times. The CDR3 loop reads CASSLPGRLSYEQYF. DNA for the CDR3: TGTGCCAGCAGCTTACCCGGGAGACTCTCCTACGAGCAGTACTTC. The chain combines TRBV11-1 with TRBJ2-7, with D possibly being TRBD2 (6 bases). CDR1 is SGHAT, CDR2 FQDESV, per germline (reference sequence). This CDR3 region has 15 residues. The V and J ends lost 2 bases and 0 bases respectively, with 11 bases between them. Drawing the rest from reference TRBV11-1 and TRBJ2-7, the complete variable domain is EAEVAQSPRYKITEKSQAVAFWCDPISGHATLYWYRQILGQGPELLVQFQDESVVDDSQLPKDRFSAERLKGVDSTLKIQPAELGDSAMYLCASSLPGRLSYEQYFGPGTRLTVT.